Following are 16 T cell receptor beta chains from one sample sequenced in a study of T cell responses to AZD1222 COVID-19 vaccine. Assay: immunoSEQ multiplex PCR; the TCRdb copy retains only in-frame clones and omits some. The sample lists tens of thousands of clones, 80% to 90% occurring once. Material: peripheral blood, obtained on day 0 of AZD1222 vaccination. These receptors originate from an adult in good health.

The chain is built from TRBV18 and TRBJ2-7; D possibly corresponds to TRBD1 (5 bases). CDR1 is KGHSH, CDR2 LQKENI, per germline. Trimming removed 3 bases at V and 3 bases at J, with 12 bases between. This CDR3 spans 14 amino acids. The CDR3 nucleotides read TGTGCCAGCTCACCTTTGGACACCCTCTACGAGCAGTACTTC. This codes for CASSPLDTLYEQYF.

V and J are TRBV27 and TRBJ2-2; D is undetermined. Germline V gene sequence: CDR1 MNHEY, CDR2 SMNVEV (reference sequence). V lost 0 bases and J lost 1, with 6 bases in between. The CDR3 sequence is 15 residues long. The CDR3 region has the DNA TGTGCCAGCAGTTTATCGAGACAGAACACCGGGGAGCTGTTTTTT. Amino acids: CASSLSRQNTGELFF.

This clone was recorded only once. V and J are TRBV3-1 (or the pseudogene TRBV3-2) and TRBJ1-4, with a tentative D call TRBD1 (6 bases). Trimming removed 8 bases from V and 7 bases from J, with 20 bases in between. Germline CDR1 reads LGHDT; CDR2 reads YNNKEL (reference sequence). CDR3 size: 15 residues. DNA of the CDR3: TGTGCCAGCCGCGGGGACAACCGAAAGGGTGAAAAACTGTTTTTT. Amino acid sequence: CASRGDNRKGEKLFF.

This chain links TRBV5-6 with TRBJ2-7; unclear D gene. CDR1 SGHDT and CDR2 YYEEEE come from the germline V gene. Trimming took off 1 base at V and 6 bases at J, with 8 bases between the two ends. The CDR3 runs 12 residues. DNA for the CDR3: TGTGCCAGCAGCTTGCAGTCGGGCGAGCAGTACTTC. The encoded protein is CASSLQSGEQYF.

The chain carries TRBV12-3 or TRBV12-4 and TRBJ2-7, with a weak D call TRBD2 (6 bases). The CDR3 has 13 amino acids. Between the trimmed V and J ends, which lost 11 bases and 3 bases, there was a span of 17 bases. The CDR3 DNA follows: TGTGCCGTGGCTAAGGGGAGGTTCTACGAGCAGTACTTC. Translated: CAVAKGRFYEQYF.

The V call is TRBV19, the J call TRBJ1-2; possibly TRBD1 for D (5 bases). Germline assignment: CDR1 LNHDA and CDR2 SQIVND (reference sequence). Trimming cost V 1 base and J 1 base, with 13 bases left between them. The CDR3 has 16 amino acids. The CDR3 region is CASSIVGGALNYGYTF. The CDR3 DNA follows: TGTGCCAGTAGTATAGTAGGAGGGGCCCTTAACTATGGCTACACCTTC. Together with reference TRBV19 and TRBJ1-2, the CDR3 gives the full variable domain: DGGITQSPKYLFRKEGQNVTLSCEQNLNHDAMYWYRQDPGQGLRLIYYSQIVNDFQKGDIAEGYSVSREKKESFPLTVTSAQKNPTAFYLCASSIVGGALNYGYTFGSGTRLTVV.

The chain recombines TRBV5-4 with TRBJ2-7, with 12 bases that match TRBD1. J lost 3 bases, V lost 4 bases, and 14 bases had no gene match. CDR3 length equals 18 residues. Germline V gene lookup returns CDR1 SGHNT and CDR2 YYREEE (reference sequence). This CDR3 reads CASSAGTGGALTNYEQYF. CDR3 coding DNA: TGTGCCAGCAGCGCTGGGACAGGGGGCGCCCTCACCAACTACGAGCAGTACTTC.

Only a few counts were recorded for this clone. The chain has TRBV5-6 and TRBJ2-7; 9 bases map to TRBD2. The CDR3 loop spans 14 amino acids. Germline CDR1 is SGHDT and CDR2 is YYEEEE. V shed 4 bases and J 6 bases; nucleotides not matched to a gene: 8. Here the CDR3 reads CASSPSGRLVEQYF. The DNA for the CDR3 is TGTGCCAGCAGCCCGAGCGGGAGGCTGGTCGAGCAGTACTTC.

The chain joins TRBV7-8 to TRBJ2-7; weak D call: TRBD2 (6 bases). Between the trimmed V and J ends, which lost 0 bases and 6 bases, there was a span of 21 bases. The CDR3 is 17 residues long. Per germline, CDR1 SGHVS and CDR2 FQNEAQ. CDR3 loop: CASSLARGGPTPREQYF. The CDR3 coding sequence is TGTGCCAGCAGCTTAGCCCGGGGAGGCCCCACTCCGCGCGAGCAGTACTTC.

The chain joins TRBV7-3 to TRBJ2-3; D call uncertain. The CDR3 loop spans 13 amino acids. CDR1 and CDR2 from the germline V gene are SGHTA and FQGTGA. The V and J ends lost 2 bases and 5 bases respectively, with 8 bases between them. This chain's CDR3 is CASSLLIGDTQYF. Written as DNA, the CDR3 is TGTGCCAGCAGCTTACTCATAGGAGATACGCAGTATTTT.

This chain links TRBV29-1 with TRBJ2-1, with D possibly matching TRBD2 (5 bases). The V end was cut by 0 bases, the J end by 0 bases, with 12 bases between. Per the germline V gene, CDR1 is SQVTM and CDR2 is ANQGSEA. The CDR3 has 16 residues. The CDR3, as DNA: TGCAGCGTTGAAGATTCCATGGGGAGCTCCTACAATGAGCAGTTCTTC. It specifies CSVEDSMGSSYNEQFF.

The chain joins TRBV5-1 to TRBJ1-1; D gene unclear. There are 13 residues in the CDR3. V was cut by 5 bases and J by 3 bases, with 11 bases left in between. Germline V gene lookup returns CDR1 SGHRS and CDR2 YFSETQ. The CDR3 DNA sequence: TGCGCCAGCAGTCCCGTAGTGCACACTGAAGCTTTCTTT. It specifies CASSPVVHTEAFF.

The CDR3 DNA reads as TGTGCCAGCAGTGAAGGGGACAGGGACCATGGCTACACCTTC. It translates to CASSEGDRDHGYTF. V and J are TRBV2 and TRBJ1-2; 9 bases match TRBD1. The CDR3 has 14 amino acids. V lost 1 base, J lost 6 bases, and 3 bases stayed unmatched. Germline V gene lookup returns CDR1 SNHLY and CDR2 FYNNEI.

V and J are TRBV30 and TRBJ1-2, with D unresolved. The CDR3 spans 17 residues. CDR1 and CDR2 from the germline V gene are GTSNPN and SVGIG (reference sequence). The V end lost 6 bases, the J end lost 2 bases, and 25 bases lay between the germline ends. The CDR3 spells CACPGSGKTGANYGYTF. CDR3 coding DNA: TGTGCCTGCCCGGGGTCGGGGAAAACGGGTGCCAACTATGGCTACACCTTC.

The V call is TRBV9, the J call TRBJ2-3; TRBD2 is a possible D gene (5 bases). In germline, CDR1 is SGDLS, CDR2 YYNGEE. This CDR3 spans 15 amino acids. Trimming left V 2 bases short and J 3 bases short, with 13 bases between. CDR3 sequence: CASSVSIRGTDTQYF. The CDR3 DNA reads TGTGCCAGCAGCGTCAGCATCCGGGGTACAGATACGCAGTATTTT.

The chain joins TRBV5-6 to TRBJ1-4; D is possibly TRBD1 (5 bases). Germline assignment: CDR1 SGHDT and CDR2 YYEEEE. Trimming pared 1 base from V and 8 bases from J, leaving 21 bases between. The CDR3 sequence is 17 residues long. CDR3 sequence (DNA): TGTGCCAGCAGCTTGCGAAGTCTTCAGGGCTGGGAGGAAAAACTGTTTTTT. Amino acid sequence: CASSLRSLQGWEEKLFF.